This TCR beta chain came from a study of T cell repertoires in cytomegalovirus infection. Overall study: Researchers turned to recently identified HLA-C-restricted CMV epitopes as well as well-studied HLA-B-restricted ones. Public TCR beta signatures marked donors with CMV infection and the matching HLA. Study-level findings and limits: Frequencies of public TCR beta families were cumulated, and this identified carriers of CMV plus the relevant HLA. The response measured ex vivo was dominated by TCR beta clonotypes (HLA-C-restricted and CMV-specific).

This clonotype was counted at least ten times. What it binds is unknown. TCRdb recomputed calls from the reads with MiXCR, one row per CDR3 protein. The profile covers about 900,000 distinct CDR3 sequences, with 30% to 40% appearing a single time and over 10% taken by the ten largest. CDR3 length equals 15 residues. Trimming pared 0 bases from V and 5 bases from J, leaving 13 bases between. CDR1 is SGHTA, CDR2 FQGNSA, per germline. The chain carries TRBV7-2 and TRBJ2-5, with unresolved D. This sample comprised cultured CD8+ T cells from PBMCs, obtained from culture after CMV antigen stimulation. This clonotype was obtained from a human donor in good health (CMV status not recorded). Some clones in this sample may be carry-over from other donors' samples. CDR3 protein: CASSLAPGRRETQYF. The CDR3, as DNA: TGTGCCAGCAGCTTAGCGCCGGGTAGACGGGAGACCCAGTACTTC.